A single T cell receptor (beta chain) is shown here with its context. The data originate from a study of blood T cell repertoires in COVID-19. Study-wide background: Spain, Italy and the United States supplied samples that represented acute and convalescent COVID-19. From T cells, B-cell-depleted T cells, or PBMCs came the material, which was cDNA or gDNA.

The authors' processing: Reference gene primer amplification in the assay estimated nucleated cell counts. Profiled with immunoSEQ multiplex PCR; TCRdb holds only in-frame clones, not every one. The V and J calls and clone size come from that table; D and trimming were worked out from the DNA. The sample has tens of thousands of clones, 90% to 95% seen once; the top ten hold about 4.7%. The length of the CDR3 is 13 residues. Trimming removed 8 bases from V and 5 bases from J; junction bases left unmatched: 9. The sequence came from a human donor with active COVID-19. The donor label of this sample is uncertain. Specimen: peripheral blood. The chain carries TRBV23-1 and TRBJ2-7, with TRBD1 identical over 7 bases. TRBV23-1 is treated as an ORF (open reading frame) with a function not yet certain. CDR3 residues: CASSTTGMDEQYF. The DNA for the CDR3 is TGCGCCAGCTCCACGACAGGGATGGACGAGCAGTACTTC.